These T cell receptor beta chains were read from a single sample in a study of CD8 T cells in ankylosing spondylitis. One entry per CDR3 protein, called by TCRdb with MiXCR from the 5' RACE reads. The repertoire holds some 150,000 distinct CDR3 sequences, with more than 9.5% as singletons. The sample was blood, either unsorted or a sorted T cell fraction (not recorded which). These receptors were taken from a female donor with ankylosing spondylitis or in good health (not recorded which). The conserved cysteine and the conserved F or W are not part of the CDR3 here. The order of the fields is CDR3 protein, J gene, V gene.

CDR3aa: ASSRTSSYEQY
j_gene: TRBJ2-7
v_gene: TRBV6-6

CDR3aa: ASSERFTPQDTQY
j_gene: TRBJ2-3
v_gene: TRBV6-1

CDR3aa: ASSVSHLGNTIY
j_gene: TRBJ1-3
v_gene: TRBV9

CDR3aa: ASSSTGVTDTQY
j_gene: TRBJ2-3
v_gene: TRBV7-7

CDR3aa: ASSMAGLAGATGELF
j_gene: TRBJ2-2
v_gene: TRBV19

CDR3aa: ASSFLSGRNNSPLH
j_gene: TRBJ1-6
v_gene: TRBV12-3/TRBV12-4

CDR3aa: ASSLFGVGTEAF
j_gene: TRBJ1-1
v_gene: TRBV5-5

CDR3aa: ASRTGDQPQH
j_gene: TRBJ1-5
v_gene: TRBV28

CDR3aa: SVGISNQPQH
j_gene: TRBJ1-5
v_gene: TRBV29-1

CDR3aa: ASSPTQGSNQPQH
j_gene: TRBJ1-5
v_gene: TRBV12-3/TRBV12-4

CDR3aa: ASSSVRGGKNIQY
j_gene: TRBJ2-4
v_gene: TRBV28

CDR3aa: ASRKGEPDTQY
j_gene: TRBJ2-3
v_gene: TRBV5-1

CDR3aa: SAKRERRYNEQF
j_gene: TRBJ2-1
v_gene: TRBV20-1

CDR3aa: ATSDPGEGIFTGELF
j_gene: TRBJ2-2
v_gene: TRBV24-1

CDR3aa: AISPGLAGVNEQF
j_gene: TRBJ2-1
v_gene: TRBV10-3

CDR3aa: ASSFGPTNTGELF
j_gene: TRBJ2-2
v_gene: TRBV7-3

CDR3aa: ASTSGTTRVNEQF
j_gene: TRBJ2-1
v_gene: TRBV28

CDR3aa: ASSLADRRKY
j_gene: TRBJ2-3
v_gene: TRBV7-9

CDR3aa: SARGGTGKEYNIQY
j_gene: TRBJ2-4
v_gene: TRBV20-1

CDR3aa: SANAGTSGRTDTQY
j_gene: TRBJ2-3
v_gene: TRBV20-1

CDR3aa: ASSLEAASYEQY
j_gene: TRBJ2-7
v_gene: TRBV5-1

CDR3aa: ASSEPGDTGELF
j_gene: TRBJ2-2
v_gene: TRBV6-1

CDR3aa: ASSFTGTSHEQF
j_gene: TRBJ2-1
v_gene: TRBV5-1

CDR3aa: ASSLQGNSNQPQH
j_gene: TRBJ1-5
v_gene: TRBV5-1

CDR3aa: AITPAPDQPQH
j_gene: TRBJ1-5
v_gene: TRBV10-3

CDR3aa: AISVTGNTEAF
j_gene: TRBJ1-1
v_gene: TRBV10-3

CDR3aa: ASSFMELRETQY
j_gene: TRBJ2-5
v_gene: TRBV5-1

CDR3aa: ASSPTALNMNTEAF
j_gene: TRBJ1-1
v_gene: TRBV5-1

CDR3aa: ASSFSSGTTSNQPQH
j_gene: TRBJ1-5
v_gene: TRBV28

CDR3aa: ATRSGQGIYEQY
j_gene: TRBJ2-7
v_gene: TRBV6-4

CDR3aa: ASSFRPGELF
j_gene: TRBJ2-2
v_gene: TRBV12-3/TRBV12-4

CDR3aa: ASPPNSYSYEQY
j_gene: TRBJ2-7
v_gene: TRBV18

CDR3aa: SARENQRSYEQY
j_gene: TRBJ2-7
v_gene: TRBV20-1

CDR3aa: ASRKQTQETQY
j_gene: TRBJ2-5
v_gene: TRBV12-3/TRBV12-4

CDR3aa: ASSLEGGTTDTQY
j_gene: TRBJ2-3
v_gene: TRBV5-1

CDR3aa: ASRPPGGWSYEQY
j_gene: TRBJ2-7
v_gene: TRBV28

CDR3aa: ASSQSGYNEQF
j_gene: TRBJ2-1
v_gene: TRBV4-1

CDR3aa: ASSFSTGSYGYT
j_gene: TRBJ1-2
v_gene: TRBV27

CDR3aa: ASSYRQGDGYT
j_gene: TRBJ1-2
v_gene: TRBV6-5

CDR3aa: ASSLGLAGEYEQY
j_gene: TRBJ2-7
v_gene: TRBV5-5